This passage covers 24 T cell receptor beta chains from one sample sequenced in a study of cytomegalovirus exposure and HLA in healthy donors. Both 60 Vbeta primers and 13 Jbeta primers went into the PCR. Data came from immunoSEQ multiplex PCR; TCRdb stores just in-frame clones and leaves some out. The table includes about 140,000 clones, roughly three quarters detected once. Sequencing input: PBMCs. Receptors originate from a man in his late teens or twenties in good health and CMV-seronegative.

The V and J genes are TRBV7-2 and TRBJ2-7; no firm D call. Trimming took 5 bases from V and 1 from J, leaving 3 bases between them. The CDR3 loop spans 11 amino acids. Germline V gene lookup returns CDR1 SGHTA and CDR2 FQGNSA. In DNA, the CDR3 is TGTGCCAGCAGCCCTTCCTACGAGCAGTACTTC. It specifies CASSPSYEQYF.

This clone was seen a few times. V is TRBV2 and J is TRBJ2-1; 11 bases match TRBD2. The CDR3 totals 17 residues. Per the germline V gene, CDR1 is SNHLY and CDR2 is FYNNEI. Losses at the gene ends were 1 base for V and 10 bases for J; bases not matched to a gene: 12. In DNA form, the CDR3 reads TGTGCCAGCAGTGAAGAACTAGCGGGAGTCCACGGGAGGGAGCAGTTCTTC. This translates into CASSEELAGVHGREQFF.

The chain joins TRBV5-6 to TRBJ1-2; 9 bases are shared with TRBD1. CDR3 length equals 15 residues. V gave up 5 bases and J gave up 2 bases; unmatched junction bases: 7. The germline V gene has CDR1 SGHDT and CDR2 YYEEEE. The CDR3 region is CASRVTGTGNYGYTF. The CDR3 nucleotides read TGTGCCAGCAGGGTAACGGGGACAGGGAACTATGGCTACACCTTC.

The sample holds one count of this clone. This chain links TRBV11-2 with TRBJ2-2, with TRBD2 as a possible D gene (5 bases). V lost 3 bases and J 8 bases, leaving 13 bases between the germline ends. The CDR3 covers 14 residues. CDR1 SGHAT and CDR2 FQNNGV come from the germline V gene. Here the CDR3 reads CASSFPGDSGELFF. The CDR3 nucleotides are TGTGCCAGCAGCTTCCCCGGGGATTCGGGGGAGCTGTTTTTT.

Here the CDR3 reads CASRRHSNTEAFF. The CDR3, as DNA: TGTGCCAGTAGAAGACACAGCAACACTGAAGCTTTCTTT. The chain combines TRBV19 with TRBJ1-1; D is unclear. This CDR3 has 13 amino acids. The V gene lost 6 bases and the J gene lost 2 bases, with 10 bases spanning the gap. Germline V gene lookup returns CDR1 LNHDA and CDR2 SQIVND (reference sequence).

The genes are TRBV6-1 and TRBJ2-3; 9 bases align to TRBD2. The CDR3 length is 17 residues. V was clipped by 2 bases and J by 1 base; unmatched bases: 7. Germline assignment: CDR1 MNHNS and CDR2 SASEGT. This CDR3 reads CASSERAGGPGTDTQYF. In nucleotides, the CDR3 is TGTGCCAGCAGTGAACGGGCGGGGGGGCCCGGCACAGATACGCAGTATTTT.

This clone has just one count. The chain joins TRBV30 to TRBJ1-1, with D unclear. V was shortened by 3 bases and J by 6 bases, with 8 bases between the two germline ends. The CDR3 is 11 residues long. CDR1 is GTSNPN, CDR2 SVGIG, per germline (reference sequence). CDR3 protein: CAWSALAEAFF. The CDR3 region has the DNA TGTGCCTGGAGCGCTTTAGCTGAAGCTTTCTTT.

The J gene is TRBJ2-3, the V gene TRBV6-5; D is unclear. Trimming cost V 5 bases and J 6 bases, with 12 bases left between them. The germline gives CDR1 MNHEY, CDR2 SVGAGI. The CDR3 extends over 13 amino acids. DNA for the CDR3: TGTGCCAGCAGTCAGACGCCCAGGGATACGCAGTATTTT. Encoded protein: CASSQTPRDTQYF.

The table lists this clone with a count of one. The chain employs TRBV9 and TRBJ1-2; D not certain. Trimming removed 0 bases at V and 8 bases at J, with 17 bases between. Germline-derived CDR1 and CDR2 are SGDLS and YYNGEE. This CDR3 is built from 15 residues. The CDR3 region is CASSVVKGRSGGYTF. Here the CDR3 DNA reads TGTGCCAGCAGCGTAGTGAAGGGAAGATCGGGAGGCTACACCTTC.

The rearrangement links TRBV25-1 to TRBJ2-5; TRBD2 agrees at 11 bases. The germline V gene encodes CDR1 MGHDK and CDR2 SYGVNS. The CDR3 spans 14 residues. V was clipped by 6 bases and J by 5 bases; unmatched bases: 5. This chain's CDR3 is CASSWASGRETQYF. In nucleotides, the CDR3 is TGTGCCAGCAGCTGGGCTAGCGGGAGGGAGACCCAGTACTTC.

This sequence joins TRBV7-2 and TRBJ2-3; 10 nucleotides line up with TRBD2. Losses at the gene ends were 5 bases for V and 4 bases for J; bases not matched to a gene: 6. This CDR3 contains 15 residues. The germline V gene has CDR1 SGHTA and CDR2 FQGNSA. The CDR3 loop is CASSLSSGGPDTQYF. In DNA form, the CDR3 reads TGTGCCAGCAGCCTAAGTAGCGGGGGGCCAGATACGCAGTATTTT.

The chain employs TRBV27 and TRBJ2-7; perhaps TRBD1 as D (6 bases). The germline gives CDR1 MNHEY, CDR2 SMNVEV (reference sequence). The CDR3 sequence is 14 residues long. Trimming stripped 4 bases from V and 0 bases from J, with 10 bases between. This chain's CDR3 is CASSSTTGSYEQYF. For the CDR3, the DNA is TGTGCCAGCAGTTCCACGACAGGCTCCTACGAGCAGTACTTC.

V usage is TRBV10-2 and J usage is TRBJ1-2, with a tentative D call TRBD1 (6 bases). From germline, CDR1 is WSHSY and CDR2 SAAADI. V lost 3 bases and J 4 bases, leaving 18 bases between the germline ends. This CDR3 region has 16 residues. The CDR3 DNA follows: TGCGCCAGCAGTGATGCTGTGACAGGCCGAATCTATGGCTACACCTTC. Protein product: CASSDAVTGRIYGYTF.

The chain has TRBV28 and TRBJ1-4; D unclear. The CDR3 is 12 amino acids. The germline V gene encodes CDR1 MDHEN and CDR2 SYDVKM. With 7 bases removed from V and 0 bases from J, the gap between germline ends came to 3 bases. CDR3 in DNA: TGTGCCAGCACCTCAACTAATGAAAAACTGTTTTTT. This sequence encodes CASTSTNEKLFF.

V and J are TRBV14 and TRBJ1-2, with 10 bases fitting TRBD1. Trimming removed 6 bases from V and 2 bases from J; junction bases left unmatched: 3. The V gene's germline CDR1 is SGHDN and CDR2 FVKESK. This CDR3 comprises 14 residues. CDR3 loop: CASRGQGINYGYTF. The CDR3 nucleotides are TGTGCCAGCAGGGGACAGGGGATAAACTATGGCTACACCTTC.

This clone has a handful of counts. This sequence joins TRBV27 and TRBJ2-1; D remains unclear. CDR3 size: 11 residues. Trimming stripped 6 bases from V and 8 bases from J, with 8 bases between. CDR1 is MNHEY and CDR2 is SMNVEV in the germline V gene (reference sequence). This CDR3 is CASSKLDEQFF. The CDR3 DNA reads as TGTGCCAGCAGCAAACTGGATGAGCAGTTCTTC.

This clone has just one count. The V call is TRBV7-9, the J call TRBJ1-2; TRBD1 matches at 7 bases. J lost 0 bases, V lost 1 base, and 11 bases had no gene match. Germline assignment: CDR1 SEHNR and CDR2 FQNEAQ (reference sequence). CDR3 size: 18 residues. The DNA of the CDR3 is TGTGCCAGCAGCTTAGAGGAAAGGGACAGACGTACTAACTATGGCTACACCTTC. This encodes CASSLEERDRRTNYGYTF.

This sequence joins TRBV18 and TRBJ2-5; 7 bases match TRBD1. CDR1 is KGHSH, CDR2 LQKENI, per germline. The length of the CDR3 is 14 residues. The V segment lost 2 bases and the J segment 4 bases; nucleotides outside the gene matches: 4. Here the CDR3 DNA reads TGTGCCAGCTCACCAGACAGGGTCTCAGAGACCCAGTACTTC. The encoded protein is CASSPDRVSETQYF.

The genes are TRBV7-9 and TRBJ2-7; no clear D gene. V was shortened by 3 bases and J by 0 bases, with 9 bases between the two germline ends. CDR3 length: 14 residues. The germline CDR1 and CDR2 sequences are SEHNR and FQNEAQ (reference sequence). The CDR3: CASSFQESSYEQYF. DNA for the CDR3: TGTGCCAGCAGCTTTCAGGAAAGCTCCTACGAGCAGTACTTC.

The CDR3 reads CASSQAQGHSGANVLTF. CDR3 nucleotides: TGCGCCAGCAGCCAAGCCCAGGGTCACTCTGGGGCCAACGTCCTGACTTTC. The chain joins TRBV4-1 to TRBJ2-6; perhaps TRBD1 as D (5 bases). The CDR3 covers 17 residues. The V gene lost 1 base and the J gene lost 0 bases, with 10 bases spanning the gap. Germline CDR1 is MGHRA and CDR2 is YSYEKL.

This sequence joins TRBV19 and TRBJ1-5; 11 nucleotides agree with TRBD1. The germline gives CDR1 LNHDA, CDR2 SQIVND (reference sequence). The CDR3 sequence is 16 residues long. V trimming: 4 bases; J trimming: 7 bases; junction bases outside the gene matches: 9. Here the CDR3 reads CASSTRDRGRKQPQHF. CDR3 bases: TGTGCCAGTAGTACCCGGGACAGGGGGAGAAAACAGCCCCAGCATTTT.

The rearrangement uses TRBV5-4 and TRBJ2-5; 10 bases match TRBD2. Germline CDR1 reads SGHNT; CDR2 reads YYREEE (reference sequence). J was trimmed by 4 bases and V by 0 bases; bases with no gene match: 6. CDR3 length: 16 residues. This chain's CDR3 is CASSLAPSGRLETQYF. DNA for the CDR3: TGTGCCAGCAGCTTGGCACCTAGCGGGAGATTAGAGACCCAGTACTTC.

This clone was seen only a few times. The chain joins TRBV2 to TRBJ2-7; 10 positions match TRBD2. This CDR3 contains 15 residues. Per germline, CDR1 SNHLY and CDR2 FYNNEI. With 1 base clipped from V and 2 bases from J, the junction kept 2 bases outside the gene matches. In DNA form, the CDR3 reads TGTGCCAGCAGTGAAGTCACTAGCGGGGCCTACGAGCAGTACTTC. This sequence encodes CASSEVTSGAYEQYF.

The chain links TRBV11-2 to TRBJ2-5, with D perhaps TRBD1 (7 bases). CDR3 length: 16 amino acids. V was shortened by 5 bases and J by 5 bases, with 21 bases between the two germline ends. In germline, CDR1 is SGHAT, CDR2 FQNNGV. In DNA, the CDR3 is TGTGCCAGCAGCGGGCGCATGGCCAGGGGGGAGGAGACCCAGTACTTC. Amino acids: CASSGRMARGEETQYF.